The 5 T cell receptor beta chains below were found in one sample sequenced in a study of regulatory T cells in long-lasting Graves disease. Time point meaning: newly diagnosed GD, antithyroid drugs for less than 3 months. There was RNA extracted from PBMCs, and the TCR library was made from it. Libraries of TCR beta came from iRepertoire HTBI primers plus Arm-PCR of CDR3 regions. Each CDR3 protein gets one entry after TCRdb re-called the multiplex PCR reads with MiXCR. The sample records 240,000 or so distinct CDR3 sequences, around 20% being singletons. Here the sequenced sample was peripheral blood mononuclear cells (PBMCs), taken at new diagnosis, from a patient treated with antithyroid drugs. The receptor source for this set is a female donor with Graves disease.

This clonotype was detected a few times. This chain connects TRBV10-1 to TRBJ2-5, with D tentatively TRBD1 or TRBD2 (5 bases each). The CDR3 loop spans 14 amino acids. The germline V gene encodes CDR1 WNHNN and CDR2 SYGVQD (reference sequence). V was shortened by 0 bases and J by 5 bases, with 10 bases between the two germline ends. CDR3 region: CASSESRGRETQYF. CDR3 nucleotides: TGCGCCAGCAGTGAGTCGAGGGGTCGGGAGACCCAGTACTTC.

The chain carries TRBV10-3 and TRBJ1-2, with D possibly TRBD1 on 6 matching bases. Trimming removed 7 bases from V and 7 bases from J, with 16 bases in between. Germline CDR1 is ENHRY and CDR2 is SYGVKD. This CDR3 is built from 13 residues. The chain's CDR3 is CAIMGAPSGGYTF. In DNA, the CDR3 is TGTGCCATCATGGGGGCGCCGTCGGGTGGCTACACCTTC.

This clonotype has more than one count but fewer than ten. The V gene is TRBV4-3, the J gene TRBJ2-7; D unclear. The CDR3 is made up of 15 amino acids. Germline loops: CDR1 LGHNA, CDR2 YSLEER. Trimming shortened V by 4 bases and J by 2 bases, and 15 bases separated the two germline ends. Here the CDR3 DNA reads TGCGCCAGCAGCCCAGCAGGCGGCCTAACCTACGAGCAGTACTTC. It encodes CASSPAGGLTYEQYF.

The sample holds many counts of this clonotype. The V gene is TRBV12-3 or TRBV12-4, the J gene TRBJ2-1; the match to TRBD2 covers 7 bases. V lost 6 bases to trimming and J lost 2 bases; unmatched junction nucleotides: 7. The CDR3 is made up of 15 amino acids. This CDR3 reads CASSPASGPYNEQFF. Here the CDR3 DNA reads TGTGCCAGCAGCCCCGCTAGCGGCCCCTACAATGAGCAGTTCTTC.

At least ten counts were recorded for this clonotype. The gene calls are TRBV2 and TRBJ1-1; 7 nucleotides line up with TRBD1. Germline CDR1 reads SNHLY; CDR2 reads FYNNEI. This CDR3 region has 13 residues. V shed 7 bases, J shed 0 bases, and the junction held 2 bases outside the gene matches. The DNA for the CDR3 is TGTGCCAGCACCGGGACAGTGAACACTGAAGCTTTCTTT. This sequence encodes CASTGTVNTEAFF.